This T cell receptor beta chain came from a study of cytomegalovirus exposure and HLA in healthy donors. PCR employed 60 Vbeta and 13 Jbeta primers. Assay used: immunoSEQ multiplex PCR; TCRdb lists only in-frame clones, some missing. Here the sample spans under 200,000 clones, approximately 80% being singletons. Concerning this clone: Mismatch with germline at one junction end may stem from a read error.

Germline assignment: CDR1 SEHNR and CDR2 FQNEAQ (reference sequence). The CDR3 extends over 12 amino acids. The genes are TRBV7-9 and TRBJ2-7, with D unresolved. The source material was PBMCs. The sequence was collected from a woman aged 40 to 50 in good health and CMV-seropositive. The CDR3 protein is CSSSFNSHEQYF. DNA for the CDR3: TGTTCCAGCAGCTTTAACTCTCACGAGCAGTACTTC.